Each of the 12 T cell receptor beta chains below was sequenced from the same sample in a study of beta chain features in type 1 diabetes. Regarding the study as a whole: Moderate yet significant TCRB CDR3 shortening was seen in Type 1 diabetes patients in all four CD4+ subsets.

Expressed TCRB transcripts were sequenced after all isolated RNA was converted to cDNA. Sequenced by immunoSEQ multiplex PCR; TCRdb stores in-frame clones only, minus some. The sample lists under 350,000 clones, roughly a quarter seen once, with around 0.012% in the top ten. No antigen has been assigned to these receptors. Sequenced material: naive CD4+ T cells from blood. These receptors were taken from a woman in her twenties or thirties with type 1 diabetes.

This clone was seen a handful of times. V and J are TRBV20-1 and TRBJ1-2; D call uncertain. Germline V gene sequence: CDR1 DFQATT, CDR2 SNEGSKA (reference sequence). V was cut by 3 bases and J by 8 bases, with 10 bases left in between. The CDR3 extends over 11 amino acids. CDR3 nucleotides: TGCAGTGCTAGTCCGGGAGGCGGCTACACCTTC. This sequence encodes CSASPGGGYTF.

Only a few counts were recorded for this clone. This chain links TRBV7-2 with TRBJ2-7; D unresolved. Trimming cost V 1 base and J 0 bases, with 10 bases left between them. This CDR3 is built from 15 residues. In germline, CDR1 is SGHTA, CDR2 FQGNSA. The CDR3 DNA sequence: TGTGCCAGCAGCTTAGGTAGTTCGAGCTCCTACGAGCAGTACTTC. Protein product: CASSLGSSSSYEQYF.

This clone was recorded a few times. The rearrangement links TRBV28 to TRBJ2-7, with TRBD2 matching over 7 bases. Losses at the gene ends were 8 bases for V and 3 bases for J; bases not matched to a gene: 10. CDR1 MDHEN and CDR2 SYDVKM come from the germline V gene. There are 14 residues in the CDR3. The DNA of the CDR3 is TGTGCCAGCCAAGTTTTCGGGGGGAACTACGAGCAGTACTTC. Its translation is CASQVFGGNYEQYF.

The sample holds a few counts of this clone. The chain has TRBV4-1 and TRBJ2-1, with 11 nucleotides matching TRBD1. Germline V gives CDR1 MGHRA, CDR2 YSYEKL. The CDR3 extends over 17 amino acids. With 4 bases clipped from V and 8 bases from J, the junction kept 13 bases outside the gene matches. In DNA form, the CDR3 reads TGCGCCAGCAGCCCCCCCCGGACAGGGGGCATGGACGATGAGCAGTTCTTC. Protein: CASSPPRTGGMDDEQFF.

This clone has more than one count but fewer than ten. The V and J genes are TRBV28 and TRBJ1-2; TRBD1 might be the D (5 bases). V was clipped by 2 bases and J by 5 bases, with 6 bases between them. This CDR3 spans 12 amino acids. Germline CDR1 reads MDHEN; CDR2 reads SYDVKM. DNA of the CDR3: TGTGCCAGCAGTTTAGACAGATATGGCTACACCTTC. The encoded protein is CASSLDRYGYTF.

The chain combines TRBV6-1 with TRBJ2-4; TRBD1 agrees at 11 bases. Germline trimming cut 2 bases from V and 8 bases from J; bases unmatched to any gene: 8. The CDR3 extends over 16 amino acids. Per germline, CDR1 MNHNS and CDR2 SASEGT. CDR3 DNA sequence: TGTGCCAGCAGTGAATGGGACAGGGGGAATTGGGACATTCAGTACTTC. It is translated as CASSEWDRGNWDIQYF.

This clone was detected only a few times. Other DNA sequences in this specimen translate into the identical CDR3. The gene calls are TRBV29-1 and TRBJ2-1; a weak D match, TRBD2 (5 bases). The CDR3 has 11 residues. The germline V and J ends were trimmed by 5 bases and 3 bases, with 5 bases remaining between them. In germline, CDR1 is SQVTM, CDR2 ANQGSEA. The CDR3 here is CSVRDYNEQFF. The DNA for the CDR3 is TGCAGCGTTCGGGACTACAATGAGCAGTTCTTC.

J is TRBJ2-1 and V is TRBV5-1; 8 nucleotides agree with TRBD2. This CDR3 is built from 14 residues. Trimming took 3 bases from V and 9 from J; bases not matched to a gene: 8. Per germline, CDR1 SGHRS and CDR2 YFSETQ. The CDR3 coding sequence is TGCGCCAGCAGCTCGGGACTAGAGAGGGGTGAGCAGTTCTTC. This sequence encodes CASSSGLERGEQFF.

This clone was observed a handful of times. This rearrangement joins TRBV6-4 to TRBJ2-7, with D unresolved. Trimming removed 10 bases at V and 5 bases at J, with 30 bases between. The CDR3 consists of 17 residues. CDR1 and CDR2 (germline): MRHNA, SNTAGT. The CDR3 here is CATTSIHARRSPNEQYF. The CDR3 DNA follows: TGTGCCACCACGTCCATTCACGCGCGGCGAAGCCCCAACGAGCAGTACTTC.

This clone was seen just once. The chain links TRBV10-1 to TRBJ2-1; 7 nucleotides match TRBD1. The trim removed 6 bases at V and 7 bases at J, leaving 9 bases unmatched. CDR1 is WNHNN, CDR2 SYGVQD, per germline (reference sequence). The CDR3 length is 14 residues. The CDR3 loop reads CASSRDRIRNEQFF. The CDR3, as DNA: TGCGCCAGCAGCCGGGACAGAATAAGGAATGAGCAGTTCTTC.

The J gene is TRBJ2-3, the V gene TRBV5-4; the match to TRBD2 covers 8 bases. The V gene's germline CDR1 is SGHNT and CDR2 YYREEE (reference sequence). The CDR3 covers 15 residues. The V segment lost 3 bases and the J segment 0 bases; nucleotides outside the gene matches: 3. This CDR3 is CASSSGLASTDTQYF. CDR3 nucleotides: TGTGCCAGCAGCTCAGGACTAGCCAGCACAGATACGCAGTATTTT. Using reference TRBV5-4 and TRBJ2-3 for the parts outside the CDR3, the full variable domain is ETGVTQSPTHLIKTRGQQVTLRCSSQSGHNTVSWYQQALGQGPQFIFQYYREEENGRGNFPPRFSGLQFPNYSSELNVNALELDDSALYLCASSSGLASTDTQYFGPGTRLTVL.

The chain employs TRBV5-4 and TRBJ2-3, with 8 positions matching TRBD2. Germline CDR1 SGHNT, CDR2 YYREEE (reference sequence). Unmatched junction bases numbered 8, after V lost 2 bases and J lost 6 bases. This CDR3 contains 15 residues. The CDR3 protein is CASSFGGRSSDTQYF. The CDR3, as DNA: TGTGCCAGCAGCTTCGGCGGGAGGAGTTCGGATACGCAGTATTTT. Based on the CDR3 plus reference TRBV5-4 and TRBJ2-3, the full variable domain is ETGVTQSPTHLIKTRGQQVTLRCSSQSGHNTVSWYQQALGQGPQFIFQYYREEENGRGNFPPRFSGLQFPNYSSELNVNALELDDSALYLCASSFGGRSSDTQYFGPGTRLTVL.